This T cell receptor beta chain was sequenced during a study of a mutant IDH1 vaccine in newly diagnosed glioma. Clones were read by immunoSEQ multiplex PCR, and TCRdb kept only the in-frame ones, dropping some. Among 45,000 to 55,000 clones listed, roughly 78% were seen once. Time point described: week 5, during vaccination. Every single dose of the vaccine, 300 ug of mutant IDH1 20-mer peptide, came with topical imiquimod. Germline-derived CDR1 and CDR2 are MNHNS and SASEGT. The CDR3 runs to 15 residues. The junction had 10 bases not matched to a gene; V was cut back by 7 bases and J by 5 bases. Concerning this clone itself: Its antigen is undetermined.

The source material was PBMCs, sampled from a glioma patient whose treatment included an IDH1 peptide vaccine. The rearrangement joins TRBV6-1 to TRBJ2-5, with 10 bases fitting TRBD2. The receptor's source is a middle-aged woman with glioma. This chain's CDR3 is CASIRAGGQGETQYF. The CDR3 nucleotides read TGTGCCAGCATCAGAGCGGGGGGGCAAGGGGAGACCCAGTACTTC.